This T cell receptor (beta chain) was recorded in a study of HIV-infected patients and healthy controls. Germline V gene lookup returns CDR1 SEHNR and CDR2 FQNEAQ (reference sequence). The CDR3 loop spans 15 amino acids. Trimming took 5 bases from V and 5 from J; bases not matched to a gene: 10. TCRdb recomputed calls from the 5' RACE reads with MiXCR, one row per CDR3 protein. The sample lists approximately 64,000 distinct CDR3 sequences; 15% to 20% were seen once. The source of this sequence is a human donor in good health. The material sequenced was CD4+ T cells from blood. This chain uses TRBV7-9 with TRBJ1-1, with 8 bases that match TRBD1. This CDR3 reads CASSGQGLKGTEAFF. As DNA, the CDR3 is TGTGCCAGCAGCGGACAGGGACTCAAGGGAACTGAAGCTTTCTTT.